The subject of this entry is one TCR beta chain. This clone was observed a few times. The antigen this receptor binds is unknown. Per-base quality was not reported, and no clone a single base away is much larger than it. This specimen comes from a study of beta chain features in type 1 diabetes (dated by TCRdb to 2017 to 2018). In terms of the full investigation: No differences in mean age, gender distribution, total cell number or subset yield were found between patients and healthy donors. Naive and central memory subsets were obtained from all 30 or so donors, but regulatory and stem cell-like memory subsets were isolated from only 8 patients and roughly 8 healthy donors. A total of 85 million to 140 million sorted cells were examined across all samples, and the number of cells per subset was strongly correlated with RNA yield. In the study, TCRB repertoires of sorted circulating CD4+ T cell subsets from recently diagnosed type 1 diabetes patients were compared with those of matched healthy donors. Broad study findings and their caveats: Shorter templates might be favored by PCR, yet because patient and control samples were amplified and corrected together, any such skew would affect both groups equally. Type 1 diabetes patients showed a moderate but significant shortening of TCRB CDR3 length in all four CD4+ subsets. At VDJ recombination sites, type 1 diabetes patients had fewer insertions and more deleted nucleotides, which implies abnormalities in thymic rearrangement. The naive, central memory and regulatory TCRB repertoires appeared to resemble one another more closely among patients than among healthy donors. HLA sub-analyses involved small numbers of individuals, so any influence of HLA type on TCRB rearrangement remained unresolved. Because cDNA was sequenced instead of genomic DNA, activated cells with high expression could be over-represented, although the groups did not differ in activation or CD3 levels.

The CDR3 covers 13 residues, taking in both the cysteine and the phenylalanine. Left in the record is the CDR3 DNA by itself, 39 bases read in frame from the first base. In the germline V gene (reference sequence), CDR1 corresponds to MNHNY and CDR2 to SVGAGI. V lost 8 bases and J lost 2 bases; the stretch between them is 12 bases long. The entire isolated RNA was reverse transcribed using the High Capacity cDNA Reverse Transcription Kit, and thus expressed TCRB transcripts were sequenced. Deep immunoSEQ sequencing was performed on naive, central memory and regulatory T cell samples, with an average of approximately 3.9 million total reads per sample. After sorted cells were lysed in RLT buffer, RNA was extracted with DNase-treated RNeasy Micro or Mini kits, with the choice depending on cell number. Each cell subset was processed separately to prevent cross-contamination, with patient and healthy donor samples processed together. The immunoSEQ multiplex PCR was used to amplify TCRB sequences from cDNA, yielding 87-bp fragments that span the CDR3 region. Sequencing of the amplicons was performed on the Illumina HiSeq platform. Under the source paper's analysis protocol: PCR bias was corrected computationally using synthetic template baselines, and reads within Hamming distance 2 were collapsed, with unmergeable singletons discarded. Reads were aligned against IMGT to assign V, D and J genes, CDR3 length and insertions or deletions at six rearrangement sites. Within each subset, clonotype counts were normalized to sorted cell number, after which true diversity and Gini coefficients were computed with the tcR R package. The overlap coefficient, calculated on TCRB nucleotide sequences, was used to quantify repertoire sharing. TCRdb stores this immuneACCESS table with in-frame sequences only. Part of the clones is absent; in the studies checked, under half of the shortfall reflects unresolved V genes, and no reason is known for the rest. V and J calls plus clone size are reproduced from that table; the DNA served to infer D and trimming. In this sample the table shows about 320,000 clones, 14% of which occur a single time. The ten largest clones capture about 6.6% of the sample.

A single peripheral blood draw of around 0.11 L on average was collected from each donor into heparinised tubes. Naive, central memory, regulatory and stem cell-like memory CD4+ T cells were sorted on a BD FACSAria II using a panel including CD45RO, CCR7, CD25, CD127, CD95 and CD27. Every sorted population had a purity above 95%. PBMCs were separated immediately by Lymphoprep density gradient centrifugation and were stained directly, without being cultured. So that batch effects would be minimized, each experiment stained and sorted samples in pairs, pairing one healthy donor with one patient. Sequenced material: central memory CD4+ T cells from blood. The receptor was derived from a man under 40 in good health. This chain joins TRBV6-6 to TRBJ1-1; a tentative D call is TRBD1 (5 bases match). The CDR3 protein sequence reads: CASGTYSNTEAFF. The sequence in DNA is TGTGCCAGCGGGACTTACAGTAACACTGAAGCTTTCTTT.